This T cell receptor (beta chain) is from a study of vaccination and CD4 T cells after COVID-19. About the research overall: Six males and four females constituted the convalescent cohort, two of whom were Hispanic. Either the Pfizer-BioNTech BNT162b2 or Moderna mRNA-1273 vaccine was given as two doses.

Regarding treatment: approximately 10-day PBMC culture with coronavirus spike peptide pools or control peptides (ViraFEST assay). PCR tests turned positive between March and December 2020, before US Alpha, Beta and Delta variants. Notes on this clonotype: Its specificity is unknown.

V lost 7 bases and J lost 5; bases outside the gene matches: 3. Germline loops: CDR1 MNHEY, CDR2 SMNVEV (reference sequence). The CDR3 loop spans 14 amino acids. With the Oncomine TCR Beta short-read assay, DNA from cultured CD4+ T cells was sequenced. TCRdb reprocessed the PCR reads via MiXCR and lists one record per CDR3 protein. The sample lists 15,000 to 20,000 distinct CDR3 sequences; 55% were seen once. This clonotype was obtained from a human donor who had recovered from COVID-19. The chain links TRBV27 to TRBJ1-6, with 9 bases matching TRBD1. The specimen sequenced was CD4+ T cells from blood, cultured in vitro. CDR3 sequence reads: CASTRDRDNSPLHF. The CDR3 DNA is TGTGCCAGCACCAGGGACAGGGATAATTCACCCCTCCACTTT.